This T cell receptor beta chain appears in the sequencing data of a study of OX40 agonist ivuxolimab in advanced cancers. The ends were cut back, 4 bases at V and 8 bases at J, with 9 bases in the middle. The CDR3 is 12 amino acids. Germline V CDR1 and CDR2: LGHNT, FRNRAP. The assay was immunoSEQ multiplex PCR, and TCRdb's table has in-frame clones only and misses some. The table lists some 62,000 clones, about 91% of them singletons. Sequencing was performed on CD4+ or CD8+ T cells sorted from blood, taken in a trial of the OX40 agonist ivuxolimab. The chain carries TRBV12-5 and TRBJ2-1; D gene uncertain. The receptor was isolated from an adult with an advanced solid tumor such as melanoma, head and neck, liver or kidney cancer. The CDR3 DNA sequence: TGTGCTAGTGGTTCCTCCGTTGATGAGCAGTTCTTC. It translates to CASGSSVDEQFF.